This entry lists 6 T cell receptor beta chains sequenced from one sample in a study of OX40 agonist ivuxolimab in advanced cancers. Measured with immunoSEQ multiplex PCR; TCRdb has only the in-frame clones, and not every one. Of about 61,000 clones in the sample, 83% were seen once. The material sequenced was CD4+ or CD8+ T cells sorted from blood, taken in a trial of the OX40 agonist ivuxolimab. The receptors here all came from an adult with an advanced solid tumor such as melanoma, head and neck, liver or kidney cancer.

This clone was seen only once. The chain is built from TRBV27 and TRBJ2-7; D might be TRBD1 (5 bases). The CDR3 contains 11 residues. Trimming took 5 bases from V and 3 from J, leaving 5 bases between them. Per germline, CDR1 MNHEY and CDR2 SMNVEV (reference sequence). CDR3 sequence reads: CASSQGYEQYF. The DNA of the CDR3 is TGTGCCAGCAGTCAGGGCTACGAGCAGTACTTC.

CDR3 sequence (DNA): TGTGCCATCAGTGGGGCGGGAGAGGCCAGCGGAAATACGCAGTATTTT. This gives the protein CAISGAGEASGNTQYF. This rearrangement joins TRBV10-3 to TRBJ2-3; 7 bases map to TRBD2. There are 16 residues in the CDR3. V dropped 4 bases and J dropped 7; count of bases not matched to a gene: 14. From germline, CDR1 is ENHRY and CDR2 SYGVKD.

This chain links TRBV29-1 with TRBJ2-1, with 7 bases lining up with TRBD2. V trimming: 7 bases; J trimming: 5 bases; junction bases outside the gene matches: 8. There are 13 residues in the CDR3. Per the germline V gene, CDR1 is SQVTM and CDR2 is ANQGSEA. CDR3 loop: CSAGGTSDNEQFF. In DNA, the CDR3 is TGCAGCGCCGGGGGTACTAGCGACAATGAGCAGTTCTTC.

The V and J genes are TRBV7-2 and TRBJ1-1; D is ambiguous. The germline V and J ends were trimmed by 3 bases and 0 bases, with 14 bases remaining between them. Germline loops: CDR1 SGHTA, CDR2 FQGNSA. The CDR3 sequence is 16 residues long. The CDR3 protein is CASSLGGFGLNTEAFF. The CDR3 region has the DNA TGTGCCAGCAGCTTGGGTGGGTTTGGGTTGAACACTGAAGCTTTCTTT.

This clone was seen a handful of times. V is TRBV5-1 and J is TRBJ1-6; TRBD1 aligns across 11 bases. This CDR3 comprises 15 residues. CDR1 is SGHRS, CDR2 YFSETQ, per germline. With V trimmed by 4 bases and J by 15 bases, 12 bases remained unmatched. The CDR3 loop is CASSPGQGGIMGLHF. The CDR3 coding sequence is TGCGCCAGCAGCCCGGGACAGGGGGGAATAATGGGCCTCCACTTT.

The genes are TRBV6-6 and TRBJ1-1; 7 nucleotides match TRBD1. The CDR3 sequence is 13 residues long. J was trimmed by 6 bases and V by 6 bases; bases with no gene match: 7. Germline-derived CDR1 and CDR2 are MNHNY and SVGAGI (reference sequence). The CDR3 bases are TGTGCCAGCAGCCAGTGGGACAGACCTGAAGCTTTCTTT. Protein sequence: CASSQWDRPEAFF.